This entry concerns a single T cell receptor (beta chain). No antigen is known for it. The data stem from a study of cytomegalovirus exposure and HLA in healthy donors. Study observations and caveats: Per a prior analysis, the majority of TCR beta V segments were productive roughly 90% or roughly 30% of the time.

With 60 Vbeta and 13 Jbeta primers, the PCR was carried out. Assay used: immunoSEQ multiplex PCR; TCRdb lists only in-frame clones, some missing. Recorded for this sample: tens of thousands of clones. Germline V gene sequence: CDR1 MNHEY, CDR2 SMNVEV (reference sequence). V gave up 6 bases and J gave up 5 bases, with 11 bases separating them. The CDR3 is made up of 12 amino acids. Sequencing was done on a sample of PBMCs. The rearrangement joins TRBV27 to TRBJ2-7; D remains unclear. The receptor was isolated from a man aged 18 to 30 in good health and CMV-seropositive. CDR3 bases: TGTGCCAGCAGACCGGGTGAGCACGAGCAGTACTTC. Translation gives CASRPGEHEQYF.